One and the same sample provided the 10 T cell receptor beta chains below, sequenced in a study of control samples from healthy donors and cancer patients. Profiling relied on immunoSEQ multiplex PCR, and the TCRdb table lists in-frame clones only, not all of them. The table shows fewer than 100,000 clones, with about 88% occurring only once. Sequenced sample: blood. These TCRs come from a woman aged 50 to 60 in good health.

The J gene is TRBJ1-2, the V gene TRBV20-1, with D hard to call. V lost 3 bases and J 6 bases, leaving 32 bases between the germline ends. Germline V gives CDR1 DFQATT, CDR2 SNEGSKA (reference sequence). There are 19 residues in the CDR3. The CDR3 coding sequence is TGCAGTGCTAGTTTATTTGGTCCAGATACACAAAGAAACGGGGATGGCTACACCTTC. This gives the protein CSASLFGPDTQRNGDGYTF.

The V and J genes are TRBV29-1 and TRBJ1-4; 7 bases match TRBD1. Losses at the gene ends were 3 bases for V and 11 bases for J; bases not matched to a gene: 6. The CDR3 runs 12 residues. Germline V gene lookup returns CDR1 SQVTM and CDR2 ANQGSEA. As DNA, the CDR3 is TGCAGCGTTGAGGGGCAGGGGGTCAAACTGTTTTTT. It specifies CSVEGQGVKLFF.

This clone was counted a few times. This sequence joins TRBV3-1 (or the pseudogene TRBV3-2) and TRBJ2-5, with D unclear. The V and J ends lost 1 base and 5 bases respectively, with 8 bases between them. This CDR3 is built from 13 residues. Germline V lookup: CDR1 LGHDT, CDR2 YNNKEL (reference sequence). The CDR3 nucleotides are TGTGCCAGCAGCCAAGGTCCGCCCGAGACCCAGTACTTC. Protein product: CASSQGPPETQYF.

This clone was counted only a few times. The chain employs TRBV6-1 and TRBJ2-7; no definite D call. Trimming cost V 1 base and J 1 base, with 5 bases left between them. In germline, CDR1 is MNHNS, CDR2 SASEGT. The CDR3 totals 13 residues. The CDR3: CASSEDRSYEQYF. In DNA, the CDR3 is TGTGCCAGCAGTGAAGACAGATCCTACGAGCAGTACTTC.

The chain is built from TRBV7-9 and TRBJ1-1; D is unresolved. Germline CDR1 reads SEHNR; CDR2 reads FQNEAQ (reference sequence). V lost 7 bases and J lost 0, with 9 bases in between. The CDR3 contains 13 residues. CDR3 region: CASTFNMNTEAFF. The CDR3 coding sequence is TGTGCCAGCACCTTTAACATGAACACTGAAGCTTTCTTT. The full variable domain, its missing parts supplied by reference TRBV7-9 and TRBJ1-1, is DTGVSQNPRHKITKRGQNVTFRCDPISEHNRLYWYRQTLGQGPEFLTYFQNEAQLEKSRLLSDRFSAERPKGSFSTLEIQRTEQGDSAMYLCASTFNMNTEAFFGQGTRLTVV.

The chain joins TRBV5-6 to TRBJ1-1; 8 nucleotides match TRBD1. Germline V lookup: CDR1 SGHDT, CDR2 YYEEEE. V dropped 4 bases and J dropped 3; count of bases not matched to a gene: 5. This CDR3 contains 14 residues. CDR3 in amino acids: CASSATGADTEAFF. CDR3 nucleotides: TGTGCCAGCAGCGCGACAGGGGCGGACACTGAAGCTTTCTTT.

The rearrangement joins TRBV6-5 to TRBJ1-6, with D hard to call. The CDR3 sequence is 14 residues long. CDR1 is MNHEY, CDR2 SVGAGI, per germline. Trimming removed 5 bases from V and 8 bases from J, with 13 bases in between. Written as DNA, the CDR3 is TGTGCCAGCAGTCGGGCCGTACTAGATTCACCCCTCCACTTT. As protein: CASSRAVLDSPLHF.

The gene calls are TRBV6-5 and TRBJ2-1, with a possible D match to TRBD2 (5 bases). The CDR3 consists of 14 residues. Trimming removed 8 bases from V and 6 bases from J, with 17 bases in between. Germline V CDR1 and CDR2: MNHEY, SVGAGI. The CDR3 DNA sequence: TGTGCCAGCCCTGGGGTGGATGGGAGCAATGAGCAGTTCTTC. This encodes CASPGVDGSNEQFF.

CDR3 DNA: TGTGCCAGCAGCGACCAACTTTCCCTCTCCTACAATGAGCAGTTCTTC. This translates into CASSDQLSLSYNEQFF. The gene calls are TRBV9 and TRBJ2-1; D is unresolved. V was clipped by 3 bases and J by 0 bases, with 13 bases between them. In germline, CDR1 is SGDLS, CDR2 YYNGEE. The CDR3 totals 16 residues.

The CDR3 sequence is CASIPERGGPTEQFF. CDR3 DNA sequence: TGTGCCAGCATACCGGAGAGGGGGGGCCCAACCGAGCAGTTCTTC. This chain uses TRBV6-6 with TRBJ2-1; the D gene is possibly TRBD2 (7 bases). The germline V gene has CDR1 MNHNY and CDR2 SVGAGI (reference sequence). Trimming cost V 7 bases and J 10 bases, with 23 bases left between them. The CDR3 totals 15 residues.